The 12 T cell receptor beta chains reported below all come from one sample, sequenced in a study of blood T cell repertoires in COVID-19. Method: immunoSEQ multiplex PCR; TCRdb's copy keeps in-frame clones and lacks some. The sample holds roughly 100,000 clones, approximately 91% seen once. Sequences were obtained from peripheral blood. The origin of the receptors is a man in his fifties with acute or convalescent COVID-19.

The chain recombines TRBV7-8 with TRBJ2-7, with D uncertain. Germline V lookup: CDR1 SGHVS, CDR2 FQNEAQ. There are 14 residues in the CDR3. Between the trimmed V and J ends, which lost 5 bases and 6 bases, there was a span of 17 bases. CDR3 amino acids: CASSPLGPLGEQYF. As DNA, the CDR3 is TGTGCCAGCAGCCCGCTTGGGCCCTTGGGCGAGCAGTACTTC.

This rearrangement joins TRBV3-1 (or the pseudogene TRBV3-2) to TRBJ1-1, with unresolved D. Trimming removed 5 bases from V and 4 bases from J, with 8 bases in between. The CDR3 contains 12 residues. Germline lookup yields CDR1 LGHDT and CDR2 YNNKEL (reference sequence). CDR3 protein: CASSAVSTEAFF. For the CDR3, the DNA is TGTGCCAGCAGCGCCGTTAGCACTGAAGCTTTCTTT.

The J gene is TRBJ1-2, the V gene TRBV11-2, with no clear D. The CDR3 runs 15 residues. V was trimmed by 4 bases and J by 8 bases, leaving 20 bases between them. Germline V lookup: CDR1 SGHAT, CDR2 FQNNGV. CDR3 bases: TGTGCCAGCAGCTCGTTAATTCGTCGGGAATTGGGCTACACCTTC. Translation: CASSSLIRRELGYTF. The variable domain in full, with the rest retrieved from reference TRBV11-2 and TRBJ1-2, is EAGVAQSPRYKIIEKRQSVAFWCNPISGHATLYWYQQILGQGPKLLIQFQNNGVVDDSQLPKDRFSAERLKGVDSTLKIQPAKLEDSAVYLCASSSLIRRELGYTFGSGTRLTVV.

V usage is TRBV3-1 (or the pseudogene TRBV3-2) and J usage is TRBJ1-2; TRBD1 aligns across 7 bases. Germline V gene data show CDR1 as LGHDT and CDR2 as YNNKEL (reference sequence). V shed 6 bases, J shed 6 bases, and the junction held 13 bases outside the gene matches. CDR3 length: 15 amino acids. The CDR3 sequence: CASSYYDRERDGYTF. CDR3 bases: TGTGCCAGCAGTTATTATGACAGGGAGAGAGATGGCTACACCTTC.

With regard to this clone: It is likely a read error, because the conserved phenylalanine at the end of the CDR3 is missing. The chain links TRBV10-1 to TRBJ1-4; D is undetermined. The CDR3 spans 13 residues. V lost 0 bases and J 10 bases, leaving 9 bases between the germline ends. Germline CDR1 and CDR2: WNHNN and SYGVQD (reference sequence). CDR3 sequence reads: CASSESSRGKLFL. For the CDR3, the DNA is TGCGCCAGCAGTGAGTCGTCACGGGGAAAACTGTTTCTT.

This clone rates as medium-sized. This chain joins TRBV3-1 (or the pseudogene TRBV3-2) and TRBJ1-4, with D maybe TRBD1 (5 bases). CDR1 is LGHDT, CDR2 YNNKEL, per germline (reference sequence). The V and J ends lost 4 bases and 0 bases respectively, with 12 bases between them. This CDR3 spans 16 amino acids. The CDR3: CASSPIDSSTNEKLFF. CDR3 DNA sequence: TGTGCCAGCAGCCCGATAGACAGCTCAACTAATGAAAAACTGTTTTTT.

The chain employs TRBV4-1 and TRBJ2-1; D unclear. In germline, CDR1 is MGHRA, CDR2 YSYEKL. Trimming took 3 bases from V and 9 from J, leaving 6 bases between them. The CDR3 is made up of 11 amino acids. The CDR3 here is CASSQVSEQFF. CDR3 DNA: TGCGCCAGCAGCCAGGTTAGTGAGCAGTTCTTC.

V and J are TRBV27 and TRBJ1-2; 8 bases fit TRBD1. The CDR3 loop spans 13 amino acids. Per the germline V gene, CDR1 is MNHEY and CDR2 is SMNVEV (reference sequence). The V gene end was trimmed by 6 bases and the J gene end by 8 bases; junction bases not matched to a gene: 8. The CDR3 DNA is TGTGCCAGCAGCGGACAGGGCGAATGGGGCTACACCTTC. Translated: CASSGQGEWGYTF.

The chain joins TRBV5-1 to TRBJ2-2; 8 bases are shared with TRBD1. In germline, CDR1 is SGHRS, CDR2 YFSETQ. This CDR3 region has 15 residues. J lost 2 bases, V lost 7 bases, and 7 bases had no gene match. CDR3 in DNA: TGCGCCAGCGCTCCCCAGGGGGCTAACACCGGGGAGCTGTTTTTT. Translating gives CASAPQGANTGELFF.

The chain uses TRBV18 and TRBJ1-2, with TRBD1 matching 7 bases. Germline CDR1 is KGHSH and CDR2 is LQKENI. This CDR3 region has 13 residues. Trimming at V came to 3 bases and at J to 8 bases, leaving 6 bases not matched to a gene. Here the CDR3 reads CASSPDRDQGYTF. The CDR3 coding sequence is TGTGCCAGCTCACCCGACAGGGATCAAGGCTACACCTTC.

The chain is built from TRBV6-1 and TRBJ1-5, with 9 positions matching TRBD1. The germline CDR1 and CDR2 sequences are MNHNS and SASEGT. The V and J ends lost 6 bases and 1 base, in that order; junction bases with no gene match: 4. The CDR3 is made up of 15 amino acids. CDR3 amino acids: CASRGGQGSNQPQHF. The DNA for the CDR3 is TGTGCCAGCAGAGGGGGACAGGGCAGCAATCAGCCCCAGCATTTT.

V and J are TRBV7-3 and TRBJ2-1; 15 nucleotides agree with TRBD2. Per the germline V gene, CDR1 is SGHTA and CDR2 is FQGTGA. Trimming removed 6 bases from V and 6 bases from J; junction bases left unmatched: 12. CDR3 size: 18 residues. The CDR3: CASRRTSGGVLLSNEQFF. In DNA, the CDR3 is TGTGCCAGCAGAAGGACTAGCGGGGGGGTGTTGTTAAGCAATGAGCAGTTCTTC.